This T cell receptor beta chain derives from a study of shared clonotypes between healthy human individuals. Comment on this clone: As yet, its antigen is unknown.

Only in-frame clones appear in the TCRdb table, and some are missing; sequencing was by immunoSEQ multiplex PCR. The table lists some 2 million clones, approximately 94% of them singletons. Positively selected for CCR7, the CD45RO-negative cells used as naive CD8 cells excluded terminally differentiated effector memory CD45RA+ cells. This CDR3 comprises 13 residues. Trimming pared 2 bases from V and 5 bases from J, leaving 13 bases between. Germline V gene data show CDR1 as GTSNPN and CDR2 as SVGIG (reference sequence). Overall study findings and caveats: Among donors, the sharing of clonotypes was expected to be influenced by sequencing depth.

The sequence derives from a man aged 18 to 30 in good health. Sequencing input: naive CD8+ T cells sorted from blood. This sequence joins TRBV30 and TRBJ2-7; D is possibly TRBD2 (5 bases). CDR3 sequence reads: CAWSPTGKNEQYF. The CDR3 DNA follows: TGTGCCTGGAGTCCGACGGGAAAGAACGAGCAGTACTTC.